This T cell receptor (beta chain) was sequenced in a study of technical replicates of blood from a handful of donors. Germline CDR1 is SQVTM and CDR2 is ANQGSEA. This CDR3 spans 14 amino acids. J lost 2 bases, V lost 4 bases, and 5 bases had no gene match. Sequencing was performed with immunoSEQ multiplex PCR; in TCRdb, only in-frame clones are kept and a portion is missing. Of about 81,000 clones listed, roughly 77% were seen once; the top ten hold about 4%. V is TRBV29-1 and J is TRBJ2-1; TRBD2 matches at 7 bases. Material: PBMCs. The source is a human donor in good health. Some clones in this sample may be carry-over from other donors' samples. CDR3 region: CSVGLAAAYNEQFF. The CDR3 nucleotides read TGCAGCGTTGGACTAGCCGCCGCCTACAATGAGCAGTTCTTC.